Shown below are 25 T cell receptor beta chains from a single sample sequenced in a study of shared clonotypes between healthy human individuals. The repertoire was sequenced with immunoSEQ multiplex PCR; TCRdb's copy has only in-frame clones and lacks some. Of approximately 1.4 million clones in the sample, approximately 98% were seen once. The sample comprised naive CD4+ T cells sorted from blood. Documented subset: CD45RA+ positively selected. The receptors shown here come from a man aged 30 to 45 in good health.

CDR3 nucleotides: TGTGCCAGCGGAAAGGAACCTACCTCCTACGAGCAGTACTTC. This gives the protein CASGKEPTSYEQYF. The chain couples TRBV5-8 to TRBJ2-7; D remains unclear. Between the trimmed V and J ends, which lost 7 bases and 0 bases, there was a span of 14 bases. Germline CDR1 reads SGHTS; CDR2 reads YDEGEE. This CDR3 comprises 14 residues.

The chain is built from TRBV5-8 and TRBJ1-5; D is unclear. The CDR3 runs to 13 residues. In germline, CDR1 is SGHTS, CDR2 YDEGEE. Trimming took off 2 bases at V and 6 bases at J, with 9 bases between the two ends. The DNA of the CDR3 is TGTGCCAGCAGCTTTTCTGGACTTCAGCCCCAGCATTTT. Protein product: CASSFSGLQPQHF.

The chain carries TRBV11-2 and TRBJ2-5; D not certain. With 1 base removed from V and 5 bases from J, the gap between germline ends came to 11 bases. Germline V gene data show CDR1 as SGHAT and CDR2 as FQNNGV. The CDR3 sequence is 14 residues long. This CDR3 reads CASSLAIRRETQYF. CDR3 nucleotide sequence: TGTGCCAGCAGCTTAGCAATTAGGCGGGAGACCCAGTACTTC.

The chain joins TRBV27 to TRBJ2-3; no definite D call. Trimming removed 1 base at V and 10 bases at J, with 12 bases between. The CDR3 loop spans 13 amino acids. Germline lookup yields CDR1 MNHEY and CDR2 SMNVEV (reference sequence). CDR3 protein: CASSLYRAEAQYF. The CDR3 DNA reads TGTGCCAGCAGTTTATATCGCGCAGAGGCGCAGTATTTT.

V gene TRBV6-4 combines with J gene TRBJ1-1; D possibly corresponds to TRBD1 (6 bases). Trimming stripped 8 bases from V and 0 bases from J, with 10 bases between. This CDR3 contains 13 residues. Germline lookup yields CDR1 MRHNA and CDR2 SNTAGT. Here the CDR3 DNA reads TGTGCCAGCTCACAGGGTTTGAACACTGAAGCTTTCTTT. Its protein product is CASSQGLNTEAFF.

Comments on this clone: Other DNA sequences of this sample code for an identical CDR3. This chain connects TRBV29-1 to TRBJ1-4; D not resolved. Germline CDR1 and CDR2: SQVTM and ANQGSEA. Trimming shortened V by 4 bases and J by 6 bases, and 9 bases separated the two germline ends. This CDR3 has 12 residues. The CDR3 bases are TGCAGCGTTGCGGGCGGAGATGAAAAACTGTTTTTT. Protein sequence: CSVAGGDEKLFF.

This chain links TRBV4-3 with TRBJ2-5; 11 nucleotides match TRBD1. V lost 4 bases and J lost 0; bases outside the gene matches: 4. Germline V lookup: CDR1 LGHNA, CDR2 YSLEER. CDR3 length: 16 amino acids. CDR3 DNA: TGCGCCAGCAGCCCCAGGGACAGGGGGGACCAAGAGACCCAGTACTTC. Residues: CASSPRDRGDQETQYF.

On this clone itself: Distinct nucleotide sequences in the sample also encode this CDR3. The chain employs TRBV7-3 and TRBJ2-3; weak D call: TRBD1 (6 bases). Germline assignment: CDR1 SGHTA and CDR2 FQGTGA. Trimming left V 4 bases short and J 4 bases short, with 9 bases between. The CDR3 length is 13 residues. The CDR3 is CASSSQGPDTQYF. CDR3 bases: TGTGCCAGCAGCTCACAGGGTCCAGATACGCAGTATTTT.

This chain joins TRBV25-1 and TRBJ2-3, with D possibly matching TRBD1 (6 bases). Trimming removed 5 bases from V and 1 base from J, with 13 bases in between. The CDR3 runs 15 residues. Looked up from germline, CDR1 is MGHDK and CDR2 is SYGVNS. Here the CDR3 DNA reads TGTGCCAGCAGTCCTTCTGGGGGCCGCACAGATACGCAGTATTTT. Translating it yields CASSPSGGRTDTQYF.

The gene calls are TRBV7-9 and TRBJ2-7, with 7 positions matching TRBD2. This CDR3 spans 17 amino acids. The V gene's germline CDR1 is SEHNR and CDR2 FQNEAQ (reference sequence). V lost 1 base to trimming and J lost 3 bases; unmatched junction nucleotides: 12. The CDR3 DNA is TGTGCCAGCAGCTTAGAAATCATGGGGGGGAGAAGCTACGAGCAGTACTTC. Translated: CASSLEIMGGRSYEQYF.

The rearrangement joins TRBV15 to TRBJ2-2; perhaps TRBD1 as D (5 bases). The CDR3 length is 16 residues. Trimming pared 2 bases from V and 4 bases from J, leaving 14 bases between. In germline, CDR1 is LNHNV, CDR2 YYDKDF (reference sequence). DNA of the CDR3: TGTGCCACCAGCAGATTATCACAGGAAGGCACCGGGGAGCTGTTTTTT. Protein: CATSRLSQEGTGELFF.

This CDR3 reads CAIGPDYGYTF. The CDR3 DNA reads as TGTGCCATCGGTCCAGACTATGGCTACACCTTC. The chain employs TRBV10-3 and TRBJ1-2, with D unresolved. CDR3 length: 11 residues. Trimming left V 8 bases short and J 3 bases short, with 7 bases between. Germline values: CDR1 ENHRY, CDR2 SYGVKD.

The CDR3 region is CASSRGTPRGTDTQYF. In DNA, the CDR3 is TGTGCCAGCAGCCGCGGGACTCCTCGGGGCACAGATACGCAGTATTTT. The chain is built from TRBV5-4 and TRBJ2-3; D may be TRBD2 (6 bases). Germline loops: CDR1 SGHNT, CDR2 YYREEE (reference sequence). The CDR3 runs to 16 residues. The germline V and J ends were trimmed by 4 bases and 1 base, with 16 bases remaining between them.

V usage is TRBV27 and J usage is TRBJ2-3; 13 nucleotides line up with TRBD2. The CDR3 consists of 16 residues. Germline CDR1 is MNHEY and CDR2 is SMNVEV (reference sequence). The junction had 9 bases not matched to a gene; V was cut back by 2 bases and J by 10 bases. CDR3 sequence (DNA): TGTGCCAGCAGTTTACGATGGACTAGCGGGAGCAATGCGCAGTATTTT. It is translated as CASSLRWTSGSNAQYF.

V and J are TRBV29-1 and TRBJ1-2, with TRBD1 matching 7 bases. Per the germline V gene, CDR1 is SQVTM and CDR2 is ANQGSEA. With 4 bases clipped from V and 7 bases from J, the junction kept 3 bases outside the gene matches. This CDR3 region has 11 residues. CDR3 bases: TGCAGCGTTGGAGGGGGCGTTGGCTACACCTTC. This sequence encodes CSVGGGVGYTF. Complete variable domain (other parts from reference TRBV29-1 and TRBJ1-2): SAVISQKPSRDICQRGTSLTIQCQVDSQVTMMFWYRQQPGQSLTLIATANQGSEATYESGFVIDKFPISRPNLTFSTLTVSNMSPEDSSIYLCSVGGGVGYTFGSGTRLTVV.

CDR3 residues: CASSPGTGLRQPQHF. The DNA for the CDR3 is TGTGCCAGCTCACCAGGGACAGGGTTGCGTCAGCCCCAGCATTTT. This chain uses TRBV18 with TRBJ1-5; 9 nucleotides align to TRBD1. This CDR3 is built from 15 residues. V lost 2 bases and J lost 6; bases outside the gene matches: 5. Germline assignment: CDR1 KGHSH and CDR2 LQKENI.

This chain joins TRBV2 and TRBJ2-7; 11 bases are shared with TRBD2. The ends lost 3 bases at V and 5 bases at J; junction bases unmatched: 3. The CDR3 consists of 14 residues. Germline V gene lookup returns CDR1 SNHLY and CDR2 FYNNEI. The chain's CDR3 is CASSETSGKDEQYF. CDR3 nucleotide sequence: TGTGCCAGCAGTGAGACTAGCGGGAAGGACGAGCAGTACTTC.

The chain has TRBV5-1 and TRBJ2-3; D perhaps matches TRBD1 (6 bases). CDR3 length: 15 residues. CDR1 and CDR2 (germline): SGHRS, YFSETQ. V lost 1 base, J lost 5 bases, and 14 bases lay in between. DNA of the CDR3: TGCGCCAGCAGCTTGCTTCCCGAAGGGGGAGATACGCAGTATTTT. Protein: CASSLLPEGGDTQYF.

The chain employs TRBV9 and TRBJ2-3; 13 bases are a match to TRBD2. Germline CDR1 and CDR2: SGDLS and YYNGEE. The CDR3 contains 17 residues. Trimming took 0 bases from V and 6 from J; bases not matched to a gene: 7. The CDR3 nucleotides read TGTGCCAGCAGCGTAGCTGTGGGACTAGCGGGACCGGATACGCAGTATTTT. Residues: CASSVAVGLAGPDTQYF.

The rearrangement links TRBV7-6 to TRBJ2-7; TRBD2 might be the D (5 bases). The V gene's germline CDR1 is SGHVS and CDR2 FNYEAQ. CDR3 length: 15 residues. V gave up 3 bases and J gave up 3 bases, with 15 bases separating them. This CDR3 reads CASSFSGRASYEQYF. In DNA, the CDR3 is TGTGCCAGCAGCTTTTCCGGGCGGGCGAGCTACGAGCAGTACTTC. Supplemented by reference TRBV7-6 and TRBJ2-7, the full variable domain reads GAGVSQSPRYKVTKRGQDVALRCDPISGHVSLYWYRQALGQGPEFLTYFNYEAQQDKSGLPNDRFSAERPEGSISTLTIQRTEQRDSAMYRCASSFSGRASYEQYFGPGTRLTVT.

The genes are TRBV29-1 and TRBJ2-1; 9 bases map to TRBD2. This CDR3 comprises 15 residues. From germline, CDR1 is SQVTM and CDR2 ANQGSEA. The junction had 8 bases not matched to a gene; V was cut back by 3 bases and J by 5 bases. This chain's CDR3 is CSVDTLSGRNNEQFF. CDR3 sequence (DNA): TGCAGCGTTGATACTCTTAGCGGGAGAAACAATGAGCAGTTCTTC.

This clone was seen a single time. Other DNA variants within this sample encode the same CDR3. J is TRBJ2-7 and V is TRBV18; no clear D gene. Trimming cost V 1 base and J 6 bases, with 7 bases left between them. The CDR3 is 12 residues long. The germline CDR1 and CDR2 sequences are KGHSH and LQKENI. The chain's CDR3 is CASSPRVGEQYF. The CDR3 DNA sequence: TGTGCCAGCTCACCACGGGTGGGCGAGCAGTACTTC.

The V call is TRBV29-1, the J call TRBJ2-7, with TRBD2 as a possible D gene (6 bases). Trimming stripped 5 bases from V and 3 bases from J, with 17 bases between. Germline V gives CDR1 SQVTM, CDR2 ANQGSEA. CDR3 length: 14 amino acids. Here the CDR3 DNA reads TGCAGCGTTTCCCTCCGGGGGAGTAACTACGAGCAGTACTTC. Residues: CSVSLRGSNYEQYF.

The chain carries TRBV5-6 and TRBJ2-7; TRBD1 is a possible D gene (6 bases). Germline V gene sequence: CDR1 SGHDT, CDR2 YYEEEE. The V end was cut by 1 base, the J end by 9 bases, with 20 bases between. The CDR3 loop spans 15 amino acids. CDR3 loop: CASSLKGTPSFGQYF. CDR3 DNA sequence: TGTGCCAGCAGCTTGAAGGGGACACCCAGTTTTGGGCAGTACTTC.

V gene TRBV28 combines with J gene TRBJ2-7; D unclear. Germline V CDR1 and CDR2: MDHEN, SYDVKM. The CDR3 consists of 14 residues. V was cut by 1 base and J by 0 bases, with 7 bases left in between. The CDR3 is CASSLSVSSYEQYF. CDR3 nucleotides: TGTGCCAGCAGTTTATCGGTCAGCTCCTACGAGCAGTACTTC.